These T cell receptor beta chains were read from a single sample in a study of Ad26.COV2.S vaccination and SARS-CoV-2 variants. Sequenced by immunoSEQ multiplex PCR; TCRdb stores in-frame clones only, minus some. The sample yields hundreds of thousands of clones, 80% to 90% seen once. This specimen was peripheral blood, taken in a trial of Ad26.COV2.S vaccine versus placebo. These receptor sequences come from a person aged 18-65 years who received the Ad26.COV2.S COVID-19 vaccine or a placebo. Both conserved end residues are part of each CDR3. The D gene is left open where the match is weak. Clone size is given for some rows only: seen once, a few or many times, or a class if the clone is expanded.

>.|TRBD1|TRBV5-4|TRBJ1-1
TGTGCCCTTACCCGACAGGGTTATTTCGGTGAAGCTTTCTTT
CALTRQGYFGEAFF
>.|TRBD2|TRBV4-2|TRBJ2-1
TGTGCCAGCAGCCAAGCCTCTAGCGGGGGTTCGTATGAGCAGTTCTTC
CASSQASSGGSYEQFF
>.|TRBD2|TRBV9|TRBJ2-3
TGTGCCAGCAGCGTACGTCGTAGCGGGAGGCCCGGCACAGATACGCAGTATTTT
CASSVRRSGRPGTDTQYF
>once|.|TRBV7-9|TRBJ1-2
TGTGCCATTCACACCACAGGGATGAATGGCTACACCTTC
CAIHTTGMNGYTF
>.|TRBD1|TRBV2|TRBJ2-7
TGTGCCAGCAGCGCCAATACAGGGGCCAACTACGAGCAGTACTTC
CASSANTGANYEQYF
>.|TRBD2|TRBV5-6|TRBJ2-7
TGTGCCAGCAGCTTCTACGGGACTAGTGACTACGAGCAGTACTTC
CASSFYGTSDYEQYF
>.|.|TRBV3-1/TRBV3-2|TRBJ1-1
TGTGCCAGCAGCCAGGGGATTGGGAACACTGAAGCTTTCTTT
CASSQGIGNTEAFF
>.|TRBD2|TRBV4-3|TRBJ2-3
TGCGCCAGCAGCCAAGATCGGGGAGGGAGCACAGATACGCAGTATTTT
CASSQDRGGSTDTQYF
>.|.|TRBV5-4|TRBJ1-3
TGTGCCAGCAGCTTGGGAGGTTCCATCTCTGGAAACACCATATATTTT
CASSLGGSISGNTIYF
>.|.|TRBV29-1|TRBJ1-1
TGCAGCGGCTCAGAGAACACTGAAGCTTTCTTT
CSGSENTEAFF
>.|TRBD2|TRBV5-1|TRBJ2-7
TGCGCCAGCAGCTTGGCCGGGGGGACCCTCTACGAGCAGTACTTC
CASSLAGGTLYEQYF
>.|.|TRBV7-9|TRBJ2-3
TGTGCCCAGGGGTCTACTAGCACAGATACGCAGTATTTT
CAQGSTSTDTQYF
>.|.|TRBV5-4|TRBJ2-7
TGTGCCAGCAGCGCACAGTCCGAGCAGTACTTC
CASSAQSEQYF
>.|.|TRBV30|TRBJ2-7
TGTGCCTGGAGTAGGGGGTCCTACGAGCAGTACTTC
CAWSRGSYEQYF
>.|TRBD1|TRBV12-3/TRBV12-4|TRBJ2-7
TGTGCCAGCAGGGGGACAGGGTCCTACGAGCAGTACTTC
CASRGTGSYEQYF
>.|TRBD1|TRBV5-1|TRBJ2-1
TGCGCCAGCAGCTCGGGACAGGGGTCCTACAATGAGCAGTTCTTC
CASSSGQGSYNEQFF
>.|.|TRBV24-1|TRBJ2-3
TGTGCCACCAGCCTTACTAGCACAGATACGCAGTATTTT
CATSLTSTDTQYF
>.|TRBD2|TRBV10-2|TRBJ2-7
TGCGCCAGCAGCATCGTTAGCGGGAGACGCTACGAGCAGTACTTC
CASSIVSGRRYEQYF
>.|TRBD1|TRBV7-9|TRBJ2-1
TGTGCCAGCACCAATGGGGCAGGGGGCAGGGAGCAGTTCTTC
CASTNGAGGREQFF
>.|.|TRBV10-1|TRBJ2-3
TGCGCCAGCAGTTTCGCTGGGGAAGATACGCAGTATTTT
CASSFAGEDTQYF
>.|.|TRBV6-5|TRBJ2-6
TGTGCCAGCGACGGAGGGAGCTCTGGGGCCAACGTCCTGACTTTC
CASDGGSSGANVLTF
>.|.|TRBV6-1|TRBJ1-1
TGTGCCAGCAGTGAACCGGCGAACACTGAAGCTTTCTTT
CASSEPANTEAFF
>.|TRBD2|TRBV7-2|TRBJ2-5
TGTGCCAGCAGCTTATTGGGAGTAGCGGGAGGGCATGAGTACTTC
CASSLLGVAGGHEYF
>.|.|TRBV6-5|TRBJ1-2
TGTGCCAGCAGTTACTCTTCGTGGGGGAGGACCTATGGCTACACCTTC
CASSYSSWGRTYGYTF
>.|.|TRBV12-3/TRBV12-4|TRBJ2-2
TGTGCCAGCAGTTTAGCTTCGACCGGGGAGCTGTTTTTT
CASSLASTGELFF
>.|.|TRBV7-2|TRBJ1-3
TGTGCCAGCAGCTTAGCGCTCGTGGGGGCTGGAAACACCATATATTTT
CASSLALVGAGNTIYF
>.|.|TRBV19|TRBJ2-2
TGTGCCAGTCTCTCCAGGCCAGCGAACACCGGGGAGCTGTTTTTT
CASLSRPANTGELFF
>.|TRBD2|TRBV19|TRBJ2-3
TGTGCCAGTAGTGCTGGACTAGCGGGAGGAGATACGCAGTATTTT
CASSAGLAGGDTQYF
>.|.|TRBV18|TRBJ1-1
TGTGCCAGCTCACCTACGGCGCGACAGGTCAGATCCACTGAAGCTTTCTTT
CASSPTARQVRSTEAFF
>few|.|TRBV5-4|TRBJ1-2
TGTGCCAGCAGCCGAGAAGCTAACTATGGCTACACCTTC
CASSREANYGYTF
>.|TRBD2|TRBV9|TRBJ2-5
TGTGCCAGCAGCGTGGCTAGCGGAGCTAAAGAGACCCAGTACTTC
CASSVASGAKETQYF
>.|.|TRBV3-1/TRBV3-2|TRBJ2-3
TGTGCCAGCAGCCATCACATAGTGTCAGGGCCAGATACGCAGTATTTT
CASSHHIVSGPDTQYF
>.|TRBD1|TRBV5-6|TRBJ1-2
TGTGCCAGCACCTCCAGGGACAGGGCCTATGGCTACACCTTC
CASTSRDRAYGYTF
>few|TRBD2|TRBV7-9|TRBJ2-3
TGTGCCAGCATGGCCAGCGGGGGGTTCACAGATACGCAGTATTTT
CASMASGGFTDTQYF
>.|TRBD1|TRBV19|TRBJ2-7
TGTGCCACTACCTCCGACAGGGGGCCCCCCTACGAGCAGTACTTC
CATTSDRGPPYEQYF
>.|.|TRBV7-2|TRBJ2-5
TGTGCCAGCAGCTTAATGTCGCTTTCAGGGGAGACCCAGTACTTC
CASSLMSLSGETQYF
>.|.|TRBV30|TRBJ2-3
TGTGCCTGGAGCAAGGGCAGTAGCACAGATACGCAGTATTTT
CAWSKGSSTDTQYF
>.|.|TRBV7-9|TRBJ1-4
TGTGCCAGCAGCTTAGACGGGGAAAAACTGTTTTTT
CASSLDGEKLFF
>.|.|TRBV10-1|TRBJ2-2
TGCGCCAGCAGTGAGTCAGGGGACCCGAACACCGGGGAGCTGTTTTTT
CASSESGDPNTGELFF
>.|.|TRBV4-1|TRBJ2-1
TGCGCCAGCAGCCTTAATGAGCAGTTCTTC
CASSLNEQFF
>.|.|TRBV30|TRBJ2-1
TGTGCCTGGAGCGGTACTTACAATGAGCAGTTCTTC
CAWSGTYNEQFF
>.|.|TRBV5-1|TRBJ2-1
TGCGCCAGCAGCTTCCTAGGTGCGGGTGAGCAGTTCTTC
CASSFLGAGEQFF
>.|TRBD1|TRBV30|TRBJ1-2
TGTGCCTGGAACCAACAGGGGAACTATGGCTACACCTTC
CAWNQQGNYGYTF
>once|TRBD2|TRBV7-2|TRBJ2-3
TGTGCCAGCAGCTTACTAGCGGGGAGGGGCACAGATACGCAGTATTTT
CASSLLAGRGTDTQYF
>.|.|TRBV5-1|TRBJ1-3
TGCGCCAGCAGCTTGGAGGCGTCAGGGTGGGGAAACACCATATATTTT
CASSLEASGWGNTIYF
>.|.|TRBV5-1|TRBJ1-1
TGCGCCAGCAGCTTTACAGGGCAGAACACTGAAGCTTTCTTT
CASSFTGQNTEAFF